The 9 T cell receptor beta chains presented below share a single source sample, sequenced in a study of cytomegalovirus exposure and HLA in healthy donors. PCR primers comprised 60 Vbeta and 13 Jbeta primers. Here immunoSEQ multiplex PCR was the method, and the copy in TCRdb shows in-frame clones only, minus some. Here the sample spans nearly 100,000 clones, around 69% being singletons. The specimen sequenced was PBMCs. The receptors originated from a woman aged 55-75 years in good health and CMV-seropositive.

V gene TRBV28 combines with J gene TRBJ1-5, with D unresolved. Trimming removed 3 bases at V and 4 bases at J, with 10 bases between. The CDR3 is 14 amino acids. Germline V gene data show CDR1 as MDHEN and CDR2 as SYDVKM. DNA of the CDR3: TGTGCCAGCAGTTTCTCCTCCGGTAATCAGCCCCAGCATTTT. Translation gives CASSFSSGNQPQHF.

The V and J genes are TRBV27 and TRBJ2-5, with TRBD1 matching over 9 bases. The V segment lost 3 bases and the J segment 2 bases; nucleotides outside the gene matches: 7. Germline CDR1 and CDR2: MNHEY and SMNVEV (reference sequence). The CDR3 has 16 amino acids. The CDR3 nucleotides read TGTGCCAGCAGTTTTCTCGGACAGGGGAGGCAAGAGACCCAGTACTTC. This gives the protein CASSFLGQGRQETQYF.

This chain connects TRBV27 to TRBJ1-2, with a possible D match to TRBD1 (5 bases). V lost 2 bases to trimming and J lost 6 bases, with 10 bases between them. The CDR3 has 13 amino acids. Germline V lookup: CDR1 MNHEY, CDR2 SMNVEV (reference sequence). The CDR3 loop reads CASSLRQGNGYTF. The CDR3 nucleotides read TGTGCCAGCAGTTTAAGGCAGGGTAATGGCTACACCTTC.

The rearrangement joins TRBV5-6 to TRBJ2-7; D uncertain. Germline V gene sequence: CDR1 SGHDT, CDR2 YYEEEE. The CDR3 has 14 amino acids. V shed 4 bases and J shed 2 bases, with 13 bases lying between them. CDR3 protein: CASSSYWRTYEQYF. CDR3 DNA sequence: TGTGCCAGCAGCAGTTACTGGCGGACCTACGAGCAGTACTTC.

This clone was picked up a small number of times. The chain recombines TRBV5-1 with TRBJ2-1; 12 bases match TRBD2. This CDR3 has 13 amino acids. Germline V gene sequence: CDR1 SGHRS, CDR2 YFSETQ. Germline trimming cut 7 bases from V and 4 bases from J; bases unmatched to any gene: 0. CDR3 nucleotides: TGCGCCAGCGGACTAGCGGGGTACAATGAGCAGTTCTTC. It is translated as CASGLAGYNEQFF.

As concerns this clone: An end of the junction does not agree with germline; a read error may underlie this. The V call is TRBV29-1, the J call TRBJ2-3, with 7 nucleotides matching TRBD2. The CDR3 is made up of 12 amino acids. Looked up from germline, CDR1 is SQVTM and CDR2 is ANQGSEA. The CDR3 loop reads CSVETSRDTQYF. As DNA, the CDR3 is TGCAGCGTTGAGACTAGCAGAGATACGCAGTATTTT.

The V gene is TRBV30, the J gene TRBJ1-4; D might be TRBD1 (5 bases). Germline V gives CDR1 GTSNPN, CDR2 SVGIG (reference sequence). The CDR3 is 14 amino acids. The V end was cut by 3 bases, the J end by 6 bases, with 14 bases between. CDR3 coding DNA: TGTGCCTGGAGGTCCCGGGGGGTAGATGAAAAACTGTTTTTT. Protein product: CAWRSRGVDEKLFF.

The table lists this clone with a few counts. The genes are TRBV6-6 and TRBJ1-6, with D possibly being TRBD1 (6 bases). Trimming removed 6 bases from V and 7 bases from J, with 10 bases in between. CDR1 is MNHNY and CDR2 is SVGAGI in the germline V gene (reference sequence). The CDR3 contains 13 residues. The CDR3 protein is CASRQTGNSPLHF. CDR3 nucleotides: TGTGCCAGCAGGCAAACAGGGAATTCACCCCTCCACTTT.

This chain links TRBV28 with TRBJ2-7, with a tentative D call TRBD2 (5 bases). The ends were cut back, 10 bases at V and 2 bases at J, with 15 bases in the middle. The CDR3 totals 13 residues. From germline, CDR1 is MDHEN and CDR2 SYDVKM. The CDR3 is CATIRASPYEQYF. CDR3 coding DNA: TGTGCCACCATCCGGGCTAGCCCCTACGAGCAGTACTTC.